This T cell receptor beta chain was identified during a study of shared clonotypes between healthy human individuals. Study results and limitations: Naive subsets tended to show greater estimated richness than memory subsets.

This clone occurred once. Its target is not known. Deep-level assay runs were performed. Produced via immunoSEQ multiplex PCR; TCRdb's table is partial and in-frame only. The sample contains about 1 million clones, around 76% of which appear only once. Germline loops: CDR1 SGHDN, CDR2 FVKESK. Trimming took 3 bases from V and 6 from J, leaving 14 bases between them. The CDR3 is 14 residues long. The V call is TRBV14, the J call TRBJ1-2; maybe TRBD1 (6 bases). The sample taken for sequencing was memory CD4+ T cells sorted from blood. Documented subset: CD45RA-negative fraction. The sequence came from a man aged 18 to 30 in good health. CDR3: CASSQRGGRDGYTF. CDR3 DNA sequence: TGTGCCAGCAGCCAGAGGGGGGGGAGAGATGGCTACACCTTC. Filled out from reference TRBV14 and TRBJ1-2, the complete variable domain reads EAGVTQFPSHSVIEKGQTVTLRCDPISGHDNLYWYRRVMGKEIKFLLHFVKESKQDESGMPNNRFLAERTGGTYSTLKVQPAELEDSGVYFCASSQRGGRDGYTFGSGTRLTVV.